This T cell receptor (beta chain) was recorded in a study of blood T cell repertoires in COVID-19. Study-wide background: Some COVID-19 samples were acute and others convalescent; all came from the United States, Italy and Spain. Sources were T cells, B-cell-depleted T cells, or PBMCs; the material itself was cDNA or gDNA.

In this sample, this clone turned up once. The CDR3 runs to 13 residues. CDR1 and CDR2 (germline): MNHEY, SMNVEV (reference sequence). Trimming removed 5 bases from V and 11 bases from J; junction bases left unmatched: 6. Participant age was about 18 to 89 years, and participants resided in 24 US areas. Original data processing: Cell counts per sample came from amplifying reference gene primers. The repertoire was sequenced with immunoSEQ multiplex PCR; TCRdb's copy has only in-frame clones and lacks some. Clone size and the V and J calls come from that table; the DNA yielded D and trimming. Here the sample spans about 430,000 clones, 85% to 90% being singletons.

The chain carries TRBV27 and TRBJ1-4, with TRBD1 matching over 9 bases. This receptor was obtained from a woman in her thirties with acute COVID-19. Sequencing was carried out using PBMCs or T cells enriched from blood (not recorded which). In DNA, the CDR3 is TGTGCCAGCAGTCCCAAAGGACAGGGGAAACTGTTTTTT. Its translation: CASSPKGQGKLFF.